This TCR beta chain emerged from a study of cytomegalovirus exposure and HLA in healthy donors. Study observations and caveats: A later analysis linked 15,000 to 20,000 TCR beta sequences to HLA alleles at 0.05 false discovery rate.

PCR involved 60 Vbeta and 13 Jbeta primers. Here immunoSEQ multiplex PCR was the method, and the copy in TCRdb shows in-frame clones only, minus some. The repertoire holds 100,000 to 120,000 clones, with 65% to 80% as singletons. Comment on this clone: Antigen specificity is unknown.

After removal of 0 bases from V and 0 bases from J, the junction contained 6 bases not matched to a gene. Germline V gene data show CDR1 as SEHNR and CDR2 as FQNEAQ (reference sequence). The CDR3 covers 17 residues. This receptor was identified in a man aged 25 to 40 in good health and CMV-seropositive. The J gene is TRBJ2-5, the V gene TRBV7-9, with 8 positions matching TRBD2. Sequencing used PBMCs. Here the CDR3 reads CASSLAPNSGDQETQYF. CDR3 nucleotides: TGTGCCAGCAGCTTAGCGCCCAATAGCGGGGACCAAGAGACCCAGTACTTC.